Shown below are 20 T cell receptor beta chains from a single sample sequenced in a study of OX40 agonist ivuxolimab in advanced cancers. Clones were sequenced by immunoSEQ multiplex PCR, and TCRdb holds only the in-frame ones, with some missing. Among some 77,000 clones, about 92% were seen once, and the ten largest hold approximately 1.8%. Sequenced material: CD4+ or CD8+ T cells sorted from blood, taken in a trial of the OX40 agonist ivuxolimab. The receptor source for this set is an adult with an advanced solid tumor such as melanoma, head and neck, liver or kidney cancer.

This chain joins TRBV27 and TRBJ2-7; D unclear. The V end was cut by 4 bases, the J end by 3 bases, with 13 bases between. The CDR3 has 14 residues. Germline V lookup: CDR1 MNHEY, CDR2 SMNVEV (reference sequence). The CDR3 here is CASSSRSTLYEQYF. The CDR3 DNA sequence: TGTGCCAGCAGTTCGAGGTCCACCCTCTACGAGCAGTACTTC.

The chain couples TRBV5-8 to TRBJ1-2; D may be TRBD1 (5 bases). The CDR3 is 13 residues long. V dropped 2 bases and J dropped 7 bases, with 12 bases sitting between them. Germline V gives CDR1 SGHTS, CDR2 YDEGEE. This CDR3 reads CASSFGAWGGYTF. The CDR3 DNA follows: TGTGCCAGCAGCTTTGGGGCCTGGGGTGGCTACACCTTC.

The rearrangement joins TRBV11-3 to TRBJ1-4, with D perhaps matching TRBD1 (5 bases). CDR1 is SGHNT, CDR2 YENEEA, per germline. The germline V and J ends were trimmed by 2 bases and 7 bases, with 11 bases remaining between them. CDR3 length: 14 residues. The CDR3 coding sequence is TGTGCCAGCAGCTTACGGGGCTGGGGTGAAAAACTGTTTTTT. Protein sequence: CASSLRGWGEKLFF. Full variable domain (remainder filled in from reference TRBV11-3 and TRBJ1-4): EAGVVQSPRYKIIEKKQPVAFWCNPISGHNTLYWYLQNLGQGPELLIRYENEEAVDDSQLPKDRFSAERLKGVDSTLKIQPAELGDSAVYLCASSLRGWGEKLFFGSGTQLSVL.

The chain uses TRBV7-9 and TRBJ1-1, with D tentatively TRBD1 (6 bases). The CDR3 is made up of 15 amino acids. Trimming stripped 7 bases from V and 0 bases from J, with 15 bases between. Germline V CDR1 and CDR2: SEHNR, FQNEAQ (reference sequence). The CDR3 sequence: CASIWGGEVNTEAFF. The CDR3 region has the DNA TGTGCCAGCATTTGGGGGGGCGAGGTGAACACTGAAGCTTTCTTT.

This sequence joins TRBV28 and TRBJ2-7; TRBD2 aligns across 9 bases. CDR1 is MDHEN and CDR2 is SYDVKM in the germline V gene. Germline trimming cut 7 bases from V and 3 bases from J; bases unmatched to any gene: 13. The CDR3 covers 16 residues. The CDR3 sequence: CASITRGGAGGYEQYF. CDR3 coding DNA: TGTGCCAGCATCACGCGGGGGGGAGCGGGAGGCTACGAGCAGTACTTC.

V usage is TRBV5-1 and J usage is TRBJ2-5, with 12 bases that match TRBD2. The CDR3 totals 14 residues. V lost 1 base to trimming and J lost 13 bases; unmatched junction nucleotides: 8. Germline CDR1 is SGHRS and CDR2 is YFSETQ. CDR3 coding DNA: TGCGCCAGCAGCTTGATGCTAGCGGGAGGGCCGGCGTACTTC. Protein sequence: CASSLMLAGGPAYF.

The CDR3 protein is CASSQEANGGFVGTNYEQYF. As DNA, the CDR3 is TGTGCCAGCAGCCAAGAGGCGAACGGAGGGTTCGTCGGAACGAATTACGAGCAGTACTTC. The chain carries TRBV4-2 and TRBJ2-7; perhaps TRBD2 as D (6 bases). Trimming cost V 0 bases and J 4 bases, with 28 bases left between them. Germline lookup yields CDR1 LGHNA and CDR2 YNFKEQ. The CDR3 covers 20 residues.

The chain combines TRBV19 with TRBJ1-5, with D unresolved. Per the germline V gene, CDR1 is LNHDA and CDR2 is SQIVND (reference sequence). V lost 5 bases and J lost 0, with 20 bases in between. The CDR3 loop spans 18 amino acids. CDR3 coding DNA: TGTGCCAGTAGTGCCCCCCCAGGAACGGGTCATAGCAATCAGCCCCAGCATTTT. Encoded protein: CASSAPPGTGHSNQPQHF.

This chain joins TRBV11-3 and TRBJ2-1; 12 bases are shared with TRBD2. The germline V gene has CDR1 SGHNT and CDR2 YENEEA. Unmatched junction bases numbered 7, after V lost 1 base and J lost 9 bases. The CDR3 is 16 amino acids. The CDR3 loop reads CASSLGLAGGQTEQFF. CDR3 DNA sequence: TGTGCCAGCAGCTTAGGGCTAGCGGGGGGGCAGACTGAGCAGTTCTTC.

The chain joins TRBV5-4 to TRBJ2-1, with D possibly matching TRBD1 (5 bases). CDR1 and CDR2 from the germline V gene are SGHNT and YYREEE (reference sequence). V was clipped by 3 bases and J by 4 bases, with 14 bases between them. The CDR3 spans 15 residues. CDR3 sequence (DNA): TGTGCCAGCAGCTGGGGCACGGACAATTACAATGAGCAGTTCTTC. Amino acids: CASSWGTDNYNEQFF.

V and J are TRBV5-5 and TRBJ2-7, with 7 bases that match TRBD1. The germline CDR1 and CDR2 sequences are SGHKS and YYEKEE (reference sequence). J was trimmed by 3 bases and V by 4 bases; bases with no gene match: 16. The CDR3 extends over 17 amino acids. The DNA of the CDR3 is TGTGCCAGCAGCCTGAACAGGGGCCACGGGATATACTACGAGCAGTACTTC. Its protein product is CASSLNRGHGIYYEQYF.

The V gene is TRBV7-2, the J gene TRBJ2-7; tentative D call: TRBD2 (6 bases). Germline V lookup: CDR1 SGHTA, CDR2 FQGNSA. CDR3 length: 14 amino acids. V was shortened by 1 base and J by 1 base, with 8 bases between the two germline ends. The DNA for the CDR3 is TGTGCCAGCAGCTTAGTGGCGGGGTCCTACGAGCAGTACTTC. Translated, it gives CASSLVAGSYEQYF.

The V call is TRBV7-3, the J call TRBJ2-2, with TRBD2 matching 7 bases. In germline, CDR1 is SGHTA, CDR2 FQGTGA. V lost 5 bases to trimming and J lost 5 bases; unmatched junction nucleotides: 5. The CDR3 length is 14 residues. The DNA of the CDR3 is TGTGCCAGCAGCCCCACACTAGCGACCGGGGAGCTGTTTTTT. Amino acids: CASSPTLATGELFF.

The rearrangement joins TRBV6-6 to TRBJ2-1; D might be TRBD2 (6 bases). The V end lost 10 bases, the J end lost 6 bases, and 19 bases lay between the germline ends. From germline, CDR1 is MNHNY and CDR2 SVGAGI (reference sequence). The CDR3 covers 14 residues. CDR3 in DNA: TGTGCCACCCAAATAGGGACTGGGGCCAATGAGCAGTTCTTC. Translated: CATQIGTGANEQFF.

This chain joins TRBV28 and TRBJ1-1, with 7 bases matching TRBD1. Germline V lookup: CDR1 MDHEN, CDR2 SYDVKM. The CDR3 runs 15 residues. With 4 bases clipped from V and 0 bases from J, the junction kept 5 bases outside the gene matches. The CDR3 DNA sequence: TGTGCCAGCAGTTCACTACAGGGGATGAACACTGAAGCTTTCTTT. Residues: CASSSLQGMNTEAFF.

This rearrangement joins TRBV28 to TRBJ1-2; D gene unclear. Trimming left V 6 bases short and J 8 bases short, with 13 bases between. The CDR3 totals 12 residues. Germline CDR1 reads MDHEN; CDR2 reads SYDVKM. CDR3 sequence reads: CASRDWSGGYTF. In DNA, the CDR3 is TGTGCCAGCAGGGATTGGAGCGGCGGCTACACCTTC.

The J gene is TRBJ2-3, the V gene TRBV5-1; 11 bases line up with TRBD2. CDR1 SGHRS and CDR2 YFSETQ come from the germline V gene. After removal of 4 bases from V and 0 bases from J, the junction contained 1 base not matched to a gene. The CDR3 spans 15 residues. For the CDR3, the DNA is TGCGCCAGCAGCCCTAGCGGGGGGAGCACAGATACGCAGTATTTT. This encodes CASSPSGGSTDTQYF. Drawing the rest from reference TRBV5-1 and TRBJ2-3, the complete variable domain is KAGVTQTPRYLIKTRGQQVTLSCSPISGHRSVSWYQQTPGQGLQFLFEYFSETQRNKGNFPGRFSGRQFSNSRSEMNVSTLELGDSALYLCASSPSGGSTDTQYFGPGTRLTVL.

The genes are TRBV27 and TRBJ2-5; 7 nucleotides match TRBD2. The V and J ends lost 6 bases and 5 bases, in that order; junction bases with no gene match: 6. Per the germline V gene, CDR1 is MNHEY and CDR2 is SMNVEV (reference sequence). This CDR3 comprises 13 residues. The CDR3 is CASSLMGGETQYF. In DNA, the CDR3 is TGTGCCAGCAGCCTTATGGGGGGGGAGACCCAGTACTTC.

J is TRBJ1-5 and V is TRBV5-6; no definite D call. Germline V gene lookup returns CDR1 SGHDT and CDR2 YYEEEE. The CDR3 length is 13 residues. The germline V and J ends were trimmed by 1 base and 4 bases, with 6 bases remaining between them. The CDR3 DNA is TGTGCCAGCAGCTTGAACAATAATCAGCCCCAGCATTTT. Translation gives CASSLNNNQPQHF. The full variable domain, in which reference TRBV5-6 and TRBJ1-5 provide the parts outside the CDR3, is DAGVTQSPTHLIKTRGQQVTLRCSPKSGHDTVSWYQQALGQGPQFIFQYYEEEERQRGNFPDRFSGHQFPNYSSELNVNALLLGDSALYLCASSLNNNQPQHFGDGTRLSIL.

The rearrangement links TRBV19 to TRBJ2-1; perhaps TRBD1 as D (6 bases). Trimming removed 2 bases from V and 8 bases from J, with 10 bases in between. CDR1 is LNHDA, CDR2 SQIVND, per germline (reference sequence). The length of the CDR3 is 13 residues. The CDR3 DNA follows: TGTGCCAGTAGTATAACAGGGTTGGATGAGCAGTTCTTC. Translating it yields CASSITGLDEQFF.